Below, 23 T cell receptor beta chains from the same sample are listed, as sequenced in a study of blood T cell repertoires in COVID-19. Assay used: immunoSEQ multiplex PCR; TCRdb lists only in-frame clones, some missing. The table records hundreds of thousands of clones, about 90% of them present only once. The sample consisted of PBMCs or T cells enriched from blood (not recorded which). These receptors were taken from a woman younger than 45 who had recovered from COVID-19.

This clone was detected only once. The chain combines TRBV6-5 with TRBJ2-1; the match to TRBD2 covers 12 bases. The CDR3 contains 16 residues. Germline V gene sequence: CDR1 MNHEY, CDR2 SVGAGI. V shed 4 bases and J 0 bases; nucleotides not matched to a gene: 1. CDR3 coding DNA: TGTGCCAGCAGTTCACTAGCGGGAGGCTCCTACAATGAGCAGTTCTTC. This sequence encodes CASSSLAGGSYNEQFF.

This chain links TRBV7-8 with TRBJ1-2; D not certain. The V end lost 3 bases, the J end lost 14 bases, and 19 bases lay between the germline ends. The germline gives CDR1 SGHVS, CDR2 FQNEAQ. The CDR3 has 13 amino acids. CDR3 nucleotides: TGTGCCAGCAGCTTTTTAGTGGAAAGAGGTTTGACCTTC. This codes for CASSFLVERGLTF.

This clone was detected once. The chain has TRBV18 and TRBJ2-7, with a weak D call TRBD2 (6 bases). The CDR3 loop spans 16 amino acids. Germline lookup yields CDR1 KGHSH and CDR2 LQKENI. Trimming removed 8 bases at V and 2 bases at J, with 22 bases between. The CDR3 nucleotides are TGTGCCAGCCGACGGGGCGGGGATATTCAAACCTACGAGCAGTACTTC. This gives the protein CASRRGGDIQTYEQYF.

The genes are TRBV18 and TRBJ1-4; D is uncertain. The CDR3 has 15 residues. V was cut by 3 bases and J by 3 bases, with 11 bases left in between. The germline V gene has CDR1 KGHSH and CDR2 LQKENI. The CDR3 DNA sequence: TGTGCCAGCTCACCGCGGGAGGGCTCTAATGAAAAACTGTTTTTT. Protein sequence: CASSPREGSNEKLFF.

The chain carries TRBV7-8 and TRBJ2-7; maybe TRBD2 (6 bases). Trimming took 0 bases from V and 3 from J, leaving 6 bases between them. Looked up from germline, CDR1 is SGHVS and CDR2 is FQNEAQ. The CDR3 covers 13 residues. CDR3 bases: TGTGCCAGCAGCTTAGCGCGGGACTACGAGCAGTACTTC. Amino acids: CASSLARDYEQYF. The full variable domain, completed using reference TRBV7-8 and TRBJ2-7, is GAGVSQSPRYKVAKRGQDVALRCDPISGHVSLFWYQQALGQGPEFLTYFQNEAQLDKSGLPSDRFFAERPEGSVSTLKIQRTQQEDSAVYLCASSLARDYEQYFGPGTRLTVT.

The J gene is TRBJ1-2, the V gene TRBV7-8, with D tentatively TRBD1 (6 bases). V lost 5 bases, J lost 3 bases, and 16 bases lay in between. The germline V gene encodes CDR1 SGHVS and CDR2 FQNEAQ. The CDR3 is 15 residues long. CDR3 residues: CASSTKRRGDYGYTF. The CDR3 nucleotides read TGTGCCAGCAGCACGAAACGCAGGGGCGACTATGGCTACACCTTC.

The chain has TRBV30 and TRBJ1-2; tentative D call: TRBD1 (6 bases). V dropped 0 bases and J dropped 2 bases, with 16 bases sitting between them. The CDR3 spans 16 residues. Germline loops: CDR1 GTSNPN, CDR2 SVGIG (reference sequence). Written as DNA, the CDR3 is TGTGCCTGGAGTGTACGTACAGGGAGTGTGAACTATGGCTACACCTTC. As protein: CAWSVRTGSVNYGYTF.

The chain combines TRBV27 with TRBJ1-1; a possible D gene is TRBD1 (5 bases). Germline CDR1 MNHEY, CDR2 SMNVEV (reference sequence). The CDR3 is 12 amino acids. V was clipped by 4 bases and J by 5 bases, with 8 bases between them. DNA of the CDR3: TGTGCCAGCAGTTCCCAGGGAACTGAAGCTTTCTTT. Residues: CASSSQGTEAFF.

The rearrangement uses TRBV6-5 and TRBJ2-7; perhaps TRBD1 as D (5 bases). The CDR3 totals 12 residues. Germline CDR1 reads MNHEY; CDR2 reads SVGAGI. With 8 bases removed from V and 0 bases from J, the gap between germline ends came to 8 bases. In DNA, the CDR3 is TGTGCCAGCCAGGGATTCTCCTACGAGCAGTACTTC. This gives the protein CASQGFSYEQYF.

Here the CDR3 reads CASSRQAGEQYF. The CDR3 bases are TGTGCCAGTAGCCGACAGGCTGGGGAGCAGTACTTC. V gene TRBV19 combines with J gene TRBJ2-7, with D perhaps matching TRBD1 (6 bases). CDR3 length: 12 amino acids. V gave up 6 bases and J gave up 7 bases, with 13 bases separating them. Germline assignment: CDR1 LNHDA and CDR2 SQIVND (reference sequence).

The chain links TRBV28 to TRBJ2-5, with TRBD1 matching 9 bases. Germline V lookup: CDR1 MDHEN, CDR2 SYDVKM. Germline trimming cut 3 bases from V and 7 bases from J; bases unmatched to any gene: 3. The CDR3 runs 13 residues. CDR3 DNA sequence: TGTGCCAGCAGTTTGGGACAGGGAGGGACCCAGTACTTC. Translating gives CASSLGQGGTQYF.

The rearrangement uses TRBV7-6 and TRBJ1-4, with a tentative D call TRBD1 (6 bases). Germline CDR1 reads SGHVS; CDR2 reads FNYEAQ. CDR3 size: 15 residues. Trimming removed 5 bases at V and 5 bases at J, with 15 bases between. The CDR3 DNA is TGTGCCAGCAGCCAAGGACAGTTCTTAAATGAAAAACTGTTTTTT. Its translation: CASSQGQFLNEKLFF.

The chain links TRBV9 to TRBJ2-3, with TRBD2 matching 8 bases. The CDR3 extends over 14 amino acids. V dropped 6 bases and J dropped 0; count of bases not matched to a gene: 3. In germline, CDR1 is SGDLS, CDR2 YYNGEE. Here the CDR3 reads CASNRGGSTDTQYF. In nucleotides, the CDR3 is TGTGCCAGCAACCGCGGGGGGAGCACAGATACGCAGTATTTT.

The rearrangement joins TRBV19 to TRBJ1-2; the match to TRBD1 covers 7 bases. V lost 9 bases to trimming and J lost 7 bases; unmatched junction nucleotides: 11. CDR1 is LNHDA, CDR2 SQIVND, per germline (reference sequence). The CDR3 loop spans 13 amino acids. This CDR3 is CASLPEGAGGYTF. The CDR3 DNA sequence: TGTGCCAGCCTGCCCGAGGGGGCTGGTGGCTACACCTTC.

The V call is TRBV7-2, the J call TRBJ2-5; 9 positions match TRBD1. J was trimmed by 4 bases and V by 4 bases; bases with no gene match: 4. This CDR3 has 14 residues. From germline, CDR1 is SGHTA and CDR2 FQGNSA. CDR3: CASSSADRGETQYF. Written as DNA, the CDR3 is TGTGCCAGCAGCTCCGCGGACAGGGGAGAGACCCAGTACTTC.

The gene calls are TRBV2 and TRBJ1-2; 8 bases map to TRBD1. Germline CDR1 SNHLY, CDR2 FYNNEI. Trimming at V came to 7 bases and at J to 2 bases, leaving 6 bases not matched to a gene. This CDR3 region has 14 residues. The CDR3 reads CASKMTGENYGYTF. The DNA for the CDR3 is TGTGCCAGCAAGATGACAGGGGAAAACTATGGCTACACCTTC.

The rearrangement uses TRBV5-1 and TRBJ1-2; 7 positions agree with TRBD1. V lost 4 bases to trimming and J lost 8 bases; unmatched junction nucleotides: 8. The CDR3 has 13 residues. CDR1 is SGHRS and CDR2 is YFSETQ in the germline V gene. CDR3 protein: CASSPGQAGGYTF. The CDR3 nucleotides are TGCGCCAGCAGCCCCGGACAGGCCGGGGGCTACACCTTC.

V usage is TRBV7-2 and J usage is TRBJ1-1, with a tentative D call TRBD1 (5 bases). V lost 2 bases to trimming and J lost 0 bases, with 16 bases between them. The CDR3 spans 17 residues. Looked up from germline, CDR1 is SGHTA and CDR2 is FQGNSA. The DNA for the CDR3 is TGTGCCAGCAGCTTAACGGGAGGGACGCTGATGAACACTGAAGCTTTCTTT. It specifies CASSLTGGTLMNTEAFF.

The chain carries TRBV4-1 and TRBJ1-1, with 7 bases that match TRBD1. The trim removed 3 bases at V and 8 bases at J, leaving 9 bases unmatched. This CDR3 is 14 amino acids long. In germline, CDR1 is MGHRA, CDR2 YSYEKL. In DNA, the CDR3 is TGCGCCAGCAGCCATCTACAGGGGAACCTGGAAGCTTTCTTT. It yields the protein CASSHLQGNLEAFF.

The V and J genes are TRBV5-6 and TRBJ1-2; the match to TRBD1 covers 7 bases. V shed 3 bases, J shed 4 bases, and the junction held 6 bases outside the gene matches. This CDR3 contains 14 residues. The germline CDR1 and CDR2 sequences are SGHDT and YYEEEE. The CDR3 here is CASSSQGGPYGYTF. As DNA, the CDR3 is TGTGCCAGCAGCTCCCAGGGGGGTCCCTATGGCTACACCTTC.

The chain carries TRBV15 and TRBJ1-1, with D possibly being TRBD1 (5 bases). V lost 0 bases to trimming and J lost 8 bases, with 16 bases between them. CDR1 and CDR2 from the germline V gene are LNHNV and YYDKDF (reference sequence). There are 15 residues in the CDR3. The CDR3: CATSRDHGGTSEAFF. CDR3 DNA sequence: TGTGCCACCAGCAGAGATCATGGCGGGACTTCCGAAGCTTTCTTT.

The genes are TRBV7-9 and TRBJ1-3; weak D call: TRBD1 (6 bases). The CDR3 loop spans 14 amino acids. The V end lost 10 bases, the J end lost 7 bases, and 20 bases lay between the germline ends. Germline V gene data show CDR1 as SEHNR and CDR2 as FQNEAQ (reference sequence). As DNA, the CDR3 is TGTGCCATTCGACAGGAGTCGAAGGGGAACACCATATATTTT. It is translated as CAIRQESKGNTIYF.

The chain is built from TRBV7-2 and TRBJ1-2; D is possibly TRBD1 (6 bases). The germline gives CDR1 SGHTA, CDR2 FQGNSA. V lost 4 bases, J lost 2 bases, and 14 bases lay in between. This CDR3 is 15 amino acids long. In DNA, the CDR3 is TGTGCCAGCAGCTCCCGAAGGACAGCGAACTATGGCTACACCTTC. Amino acid sequence: CASSSRRTANYGYTF.